This entry lists 5 T cell receptor beta chains sequenced from one sample in a study of T cells after yellow fever vaccination (dated by TCRdb to 2018 to 2020). The sample's treatment or condition label is to be understood as: live attenuated yellow fever vaccine strain. Library preparation was by 5' RACE. The reads were generated on an Illumina HiSeq 2500. The public reads were reprocessed in TCRdb via fastp at Q25 and MiXCR, keeping in-frame beta chains. Records with the same CDR3 protein are collapsed into one entry carrying the most frequent genes and DNA. For this sample there are 60,000 to 85,000 distinct CDR3 sequences; roughly 6.9% appear just once. Roughly 33% of the sample lies in the top ten. This material consisted of CD8+ T cells sorted from PBMCs, taken around 5 days after the first yellow fever vaccination. The receptors shown here come from a man younger than 35 who received the YFV17D yellow fever vaccine.

In its sample, this clonotype was seen many times. The rearrangement joins TRBV5-1 to TRBJ2-1, with D possibly TRBD2 on 6 matching bases. The CDR3 consists of 22 residues. The V end lost 1 base, the J end lost 0 bases, and 29 bases lay between the germline ends. CDR1 is SGHRS, CDR2 YFSETQ, per germline. CDR3 region: CASSLRGYQSRTLITSYNEQFF. The CDR3 DNA sequence: TGCGCCAGCAGCTTGCGGGGGTATCAATCCCGTACTCTCATTACCTCCTACAATGAGCAGTTCTTC.

The sample holds many counts of this clonotype. This rearrangement joins TRBV12-3 or TRBV12-4 to TRBJ2-1, with a weak D call TRBD2 (6 bases). The CDR3 sequence is 14 residues long. The V end was cut by 6 bases, the J end by 4 bases, with 13 bases between. The CDR3 bases are TGTGCCAGCAGCTCCGCCGGGAGATACAATGAGCAGTTCTTC. This encodes CASSSAGRYNEQFF.

Only a few counts were recorded for this clonotype. The chain is built from TRBV13 and TRBJ1-2, with no clear D. Germline V gives CDR1 PRHDT, CDR2 FYEKMQ (reference sequence). Trimming stripped 5 bases from V and 1 base from J, with 5 bases between. The CDR3 sequence is 12 residues long. DNA for the CDR3: TGTGCCAGCAGCCCCCTTAACTATGGCTACACCTTC. Its translation is CASSPLNYGYTF.

V usage is TRBV7-2 and J usage is TRBJ1-1, with 8 bases fitting TRBD1. CDR1 is SGHTA, CDR2 FQGNSA, per germline. This CDR3 is built from 15 residues. V lost 0 bases and J lost 6; bases outside the gene matches: 6. The CDR3 reads CASSLARDRQAEAFF. CDR3 nucleotide sequence: TGTGCCAGCAGCTTAGCCCGGGACAGGCAAGCTGAAGCTTTCTTT.

This clonotype has only a few counts. Written as DNA, the CDR3 is TGTGCCAGCTCACCGTGGGGACAGGGGTACAATCAGCCCCAGCATTTT. Translation: CASSPWGQGYNQPQHF. The J gene is TRBJ1-5, the V gene TRBV18; 10 bases match TRBD1. This CDR3 spans 16 amino acids. CDR1 and CDR2 (germline): KGHSH, LQKENI. J was trimmed by 3 bases and V by 3 bases; bases with no gene match: 5.